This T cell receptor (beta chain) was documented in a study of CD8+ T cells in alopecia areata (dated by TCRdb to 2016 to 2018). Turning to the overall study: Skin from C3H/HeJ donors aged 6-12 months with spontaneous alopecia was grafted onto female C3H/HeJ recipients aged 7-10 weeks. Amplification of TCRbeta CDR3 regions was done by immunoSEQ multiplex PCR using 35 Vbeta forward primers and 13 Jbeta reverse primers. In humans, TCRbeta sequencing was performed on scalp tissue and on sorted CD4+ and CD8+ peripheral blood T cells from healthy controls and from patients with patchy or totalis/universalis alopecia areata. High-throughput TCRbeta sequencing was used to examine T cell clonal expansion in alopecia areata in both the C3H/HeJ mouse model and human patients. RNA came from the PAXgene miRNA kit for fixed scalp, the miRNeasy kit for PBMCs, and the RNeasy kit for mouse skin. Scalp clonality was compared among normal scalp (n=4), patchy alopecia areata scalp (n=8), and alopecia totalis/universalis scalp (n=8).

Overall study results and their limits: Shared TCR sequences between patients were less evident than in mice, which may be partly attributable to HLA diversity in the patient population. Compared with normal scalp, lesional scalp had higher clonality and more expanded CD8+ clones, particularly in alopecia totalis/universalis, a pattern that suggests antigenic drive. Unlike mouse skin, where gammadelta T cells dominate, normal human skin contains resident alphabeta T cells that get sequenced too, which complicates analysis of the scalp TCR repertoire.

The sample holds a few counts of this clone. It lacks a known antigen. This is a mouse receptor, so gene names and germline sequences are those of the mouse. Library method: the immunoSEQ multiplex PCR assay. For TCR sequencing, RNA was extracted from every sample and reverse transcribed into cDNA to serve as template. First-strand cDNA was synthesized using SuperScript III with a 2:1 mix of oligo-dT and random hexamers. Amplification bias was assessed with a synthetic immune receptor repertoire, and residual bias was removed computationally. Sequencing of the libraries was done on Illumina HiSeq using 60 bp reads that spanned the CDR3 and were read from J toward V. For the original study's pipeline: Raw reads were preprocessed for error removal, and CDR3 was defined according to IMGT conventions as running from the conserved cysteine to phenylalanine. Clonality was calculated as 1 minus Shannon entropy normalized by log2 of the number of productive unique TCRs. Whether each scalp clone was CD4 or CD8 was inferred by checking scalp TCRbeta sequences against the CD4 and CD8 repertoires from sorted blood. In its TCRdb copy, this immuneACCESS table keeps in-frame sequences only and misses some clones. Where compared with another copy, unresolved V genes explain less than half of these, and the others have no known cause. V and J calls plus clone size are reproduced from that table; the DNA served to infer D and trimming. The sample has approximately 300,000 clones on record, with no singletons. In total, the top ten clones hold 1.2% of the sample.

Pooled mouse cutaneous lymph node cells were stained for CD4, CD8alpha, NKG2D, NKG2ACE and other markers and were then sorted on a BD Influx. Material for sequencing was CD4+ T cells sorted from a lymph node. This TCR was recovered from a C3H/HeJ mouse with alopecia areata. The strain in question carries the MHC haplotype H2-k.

The sequenced part of the CDR3 DNA is TGCACCTGCAGTGCAGATCCTGGGGGGGAAAAC. Translation gives CTCSADPGGEN. The full CDR3 protein reads CTCSADPGGENTLYF. The rearranged chain carries TRBV1 and TRBJ2-4, with 9 bases matching TRBD2. The CDR3 extends 4 residues past the end of the read, so its final part is completed from the germline J gene. Including the terminal cysteine and phenylalanine, the CDR3 comprises 15 residues. The DNA has 33 bases, all within the CDR3, and is read from base 1. As encoded in the germline V gene (reference sequence), CDR1 is NSQYPW while CDR2 is LRSPGD. Full variable domain (CDR3 extended with the reference TRBV1 and TRBJ2-4 proteins): VTLLEQNPRWRLVPRGQAVNLRCILKNSQYPWMSWYQQDLQKQLQWLFTLRSPGDKEVKSLPGADYLATRVTDTELRLQVANMSQGRTLYCTCSADPGGENTLYFGAGTRLSVL.